The 2 T cell receptor beta chains below were found in one sample sequenced in a study of low-dose radiotherapy and immunotherapy resistance in tumors. With TRAV- and TRBV-specific primers, first-strand cDNA was made, covering the alpha and beta chains. The TCRs were subjected to amplification over about 20 PCR cycles employing a constant-region primer in conjunction with a V-primer adapter. From the reads, TCRdb called clonotypes with MiXCR, one entry per CDR3 protein. The sample lists 12,000 to 15,000 distinct CDR3 sequences; 75% were seen once. These receptor sequences come from a human donor with advanced metastatic prostate, ovarian, gallbladder or colorectal cancer (not recorded which). This table probably holds off-target reads from a library built for another chain.

The CDR3 protein is CASSHQETQYF. The CDR3 DNA follows: TGTGCCAGCAGCCACCAAGAGACCCAGTACTTC. V is TRBV3-1 and J is TRBJ2-5; D unresolved. The V end was cut by 3 bases, the J end by 1 base, with 0 bases between. The CDR3 is 11 amino acids. The germline V gene encodes CDR1 LGHDT and CDR2 YNNKEL (reference sequence).

This chain joins TRBV5-4 and TRBJ2-5; D might be TRBD1 (6 bases). Germline V gene lookup returns CDR1 SGHNT and CDR2 YYREEE (reference sequence). The CDR3 runs to 18 residues. V was shortened by 4 bases and J by 2 bases, with 24 bases between the two germline ends. This CDR3 is CASSHLIHLDRRQETQYF. CDR3 nucleotides: TGTGCCAGCAGCCATTTGATCCATCTTGACAGGAGACAAGAGACCCAGTACTTC.